The TCR beta chain described here comes from a study of CD8 T cells in Susac syndrome. An amount of RNA that ranged from roughly 0.5 to 1 ug was reverse transcribed with random hexamers. One entry per CDR3 protein results from TCRdb running MiXCR on the immunoSEQ multiplex PCR reads. The table includes about 300,000 distinct CDR3 sequences, about 91% detected once. This clonotype was found a few times. This CDR3 spans 16 amino acids. Trimming shortened V by 0 bases and J by 1 base, and 12 bases separated the two germline ends. Germline CDR1 and CDR2: ENHRY and SYGVKD. The T cells that were sequenced for TCR beta were CD8+ and CD4+ cells from blood.

V is TRBV10-3 and J is TRBJ2-5; no firm D call. Sample: CD8+ T cells from PBMCs. This TCR derives from a human donor with multiple sclerosis. CDR3 coding DNA: TGTGCCATCAGTGAGTCGCTGGGCAGGCCCCAAGAGACCCAGTACTTC. Encoded protein: CAISESLGRPQETQYF.